Given below is one T cell receptor beta chain in context. These data are taken from a study of blood T cell repertoires in COVID-19. Study context: The cDNA or gDNA used as material had been derived from T cells, B-cell-depleted T cells, or PBMCs.

Authors' analysis steps: Cell counts per sample came from amplifying reference gene primers. Here immunoSEQ multiplex PCR was the method, and the copy in TCRdb shows in-frame clones only, minus some. V and J calls and clone size are as listed in that table; D and trimming were resolved from the DNA. The table lists some 320,000 clones, roughly 86% of them singletons, with around 10% in the top ten. Germline CDR1 SNHLY, CDR2 FYNNEI. Trimming shortened V by 5 bases and J by 9 bases, and 23 bases separated the two germline ends. The length of the CDR3 is 16 residues. V and J are TRBV2 and TRBJ2-1; D possibly corresponds to TRBD1 (5 bases). The TCR originated in a woman in her twenties or thirties with COVID-19, enrolled during active disease. Material: peripheral blood. DNA for the CDR3: TGTGCCAGCAGTACTACACTCCGGACAAACGCTGGTGAGCAGTTCTTC. It translates to CASSTTLRTNAGEQFF. Variable domain in full (rest from reference TRBV2 and TRBJ2-1): EPEVTQTPSHQVTQMGQEVILRCVPISNHLYFYWYRQILGQKVEFLVSFYNNEISEKSEIFDDQFSVERPDGSNFTLKIRSTKLEDSAMYFCASSTTLRTNAGEQFFGPGTRLTVL.